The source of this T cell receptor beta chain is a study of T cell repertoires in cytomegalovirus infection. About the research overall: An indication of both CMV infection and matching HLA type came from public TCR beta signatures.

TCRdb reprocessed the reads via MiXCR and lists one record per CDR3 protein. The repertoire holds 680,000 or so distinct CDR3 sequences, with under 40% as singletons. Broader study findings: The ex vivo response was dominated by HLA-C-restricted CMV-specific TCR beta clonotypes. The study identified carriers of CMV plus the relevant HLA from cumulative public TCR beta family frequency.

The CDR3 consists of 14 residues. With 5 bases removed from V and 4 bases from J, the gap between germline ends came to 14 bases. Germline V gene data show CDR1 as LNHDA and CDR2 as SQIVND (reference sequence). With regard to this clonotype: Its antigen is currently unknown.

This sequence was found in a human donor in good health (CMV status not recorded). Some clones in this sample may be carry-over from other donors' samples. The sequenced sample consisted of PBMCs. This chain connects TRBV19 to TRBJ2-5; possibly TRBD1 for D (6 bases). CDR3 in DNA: TGTGCCAGTAGTGGTACAGGGCGGATAGAGACCCAGTACTTC. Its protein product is CASSGTGRIETQYF.